A single sample gave rise to the 18 T cell receptor beta chains below, sequenced in a study of T cells after yellow fever vaccination. TCRdb reprocessed the 5' RACE reads via MiXCR and lists one record per CDR3 protein. The table shows under 250,000 distinct CDR3 sequences, with 6.9% occurring only once. This specimen consisted of CD4+ T cells sorted from PBMCs, obtained 15 days after the yellow fever booster vaccination. These receptors were obtained from a man aged 25 to 45 who received the YFV17D yellow fever vaccine.

This clonotype was seen more than once but under ten times. The V gene is TRBV7-2, the J gene TRBJ1-1; D may be TRBD1 (6 bases). The CDR3 has 14 amino acids. Germline V gene lookup returns CDR1 SGHTA and CDR2 FQGNSA. V gave up 3 bases and J gave up 4 bases, with 12 bases separating them. The CDR3, as DNA: TGTGCCAGCAGCTTCAGGGGAGGTGGCACTGAAGCTTTCTTT. Protein: CASSFRGGGTEAFF.

This clonotype came up a few times. The chain combines TRBV10-1 with TRBJ2-3, with unresolved D. The V gene's germline CDR1 is WNHNN and CDR2 SYGVQD (reference sequence). The CDR3 is 21 amino acids. Trimming left V 2 bases short and J 0 bases short, with 27 bases between. CDR3 amino acids: CASSELGIRWLSVGSTDTQYF. CDR3 nucleotide sequence: TGCGCCAGCAGTGAGCTTGGGATACGGTGGTTGAGCGTGGGTAGCACAGATACGCAGTATTTT.

In its sample, this clonotype was seen many times. The chain uses TRBV12-3 or TRBV12-4 and TRBJ2-6; D not resolved. Trimming shortened V by 7 bases and J by 6 bases, and 4 bases separated the two germline ends. This CDR3 comprises 11 residues. Written as DNA, the CDR3 is TGTGCCAGCACGACGGCCAACGTCCTGACTTTC. Translated, it gives CASTTANVLTF.

This clonotype was observed many times. The chain joins TRBV5-1 to TRBJ2-1, with TRBD1 matching over 8 bases. The V segment lost 0 bases and the J segment 2 bases; nucleotides outside the gene matches: 7. Germline V CDR1 and CDR2: SGHRS, YFSETQ. The CDR3 consists of 17 residues. The CDR3 here is CASSLGQGRFTYNEQFF. The CDR3 region has the DNA TGCGCCAGCAGCTTGGGACAGGGGCGATTCACCTACAATGAGCAGTTCTTC.

This clonotype has a handful of counts. The chain links TRBV12-5 to TRBJ2-1, with 9 bases matching TRBD1. The length of the CDR3 is 17 residues. Looked up from germline, CDR1 is LGHNT and CDR2 is FRNRAP. The junction had 10 bases not matched to a gene; V was cut back by 4 bases and J by 3 bases. The CDR3 sequence: CASGYGTGTGYYNEQFF. The CDR3 DNA follows: TGTGCTAGTGGTTACGGAACCGGGACAGGGTACTACAATGAGCAGTTCTTC.

Ten or more counts support this clonotype. V and J are TRBV5-1 and TRBJ2-2; D not certain. Germline CDR1 and CDR2: SGHRS and YFSETQ. V was cut by 0 bases and J by 0 bases, with 6 bases left in between. The CDR3 runs to 15 residues. DNA for the CDR3: TGCGCCAGCAGCTTGGATTCCGCGAACACCGGGGAGCTGTTTTTT. This sequence encodes CASSLDSANTGELFF.

This clonotype was seen a few times. The CDR3 sequence: CASSQGTQIGSPLHF. Written as DNA, the CDR3 is TGCGCCAGCAGCCAGGGGACCCAGATAGGTTCACCCCTCCACTTT. The genes are TRBV4-3 and TRBJ1-6, with D possibly matching TRBD1 (5 bases). The germline V and J ends were trimmed by 3 bases and 9 bases, with 15 bases remaining between them. This CDR3 spans 15 amino acids. Germline CDR1 LGHNA, CDR2 YSLEER.

This clonotype was seen at least ten times. J is TRBJ2-7 and V is TRBV2; TRBD2 matches at 8 bases. The CDR3 totals 16 residues. Germline V gene data show CDR1 as SNHLY and CDR2 as FYNNEI. V trimming: 4 bases; J trimming: 4 bases; junction bases outside the gene matches: 12. The CDR3 DNA sequence: TGTGCCAGCAGTGCGTTCGGAGCGGGAGCCCGGTACGAGCAGTACTTC. It encodes CASSAFGAGARYEQYF.

The chain employs TRBV6-1 and TRBJ2-7, with TRBD1 identical over 11 bases. CDR3 length equals 15 residues. Germline CDR1 and CDR2: MNHNS and SASEGT. Germline trimming cut 7 bases from V and 0 bases from J; bases unmatched to any gene: 5. CDR3 sequence (DNA): TGTGCCAGCACCCAAGGGACAGGGGGCTCCTACGAGCAGTACTTC. Translation gives CASTQGTGGSYEQYF.

The rearrangement joins TRBV15 to TRBJ2-2; the match to TRBD2 covers 10 bases. Germline CDR1 and CDR2: LNHNV and YYDKDF (reference sequence). This CDR3 comprises 17 residues. J gave up 4 bases and V 2 bases, and 7 bases lay outside the gene matches. The CDR3, as DNA: TGTGCCACCAGCAGATACGCTAGCGGGAGTGGCACCGGGGAGCTGTTTTTT. Its translation is CATSRYASGSGTGELFF.

This clonotype was picked up a small number of times. The chain links TRBV7-3 to TRBJ1-6; TRBD1 is a possible D gene (6 bases). Trimming left V 1 base short and J 10 bases short, with 23 bases between. The CDR3 covers 18 residues. Germline V gene lookup returns CDR1 SGHTA and CDR2 FQGTGA. CDR3 sequence (DNA): TGTGCCAGCAGCTTAAGGCAGGGGAGGAGTGTGCGTGGCTCACCCCTCCACTTT. The encoded protein is CASSLRQGRSVRGSPLHF.

This clonotype came up many times. The V call is TRBV20-1, the J call TRBJ2-3; 9 nucleotides line up with TRBD2. This CDR3 spans 16 amino acids. Germline loops: CDR1 DFQATT, CDR2 SNEGSKA (reference sequence). The trim removed 2 bases at V and 3 bases at J, leaving 9 bases unmatched. CDR3 nucleotides: TGCAGTGCTAGATCGGGGAGTCTAGCGGGAACAGATACGCAGTATTTT. Translating it yields CSARSGSLAGTDTQYF.

The chain joins TRBV7-9 to TRBJ2-3; tentatively, D is TRBD1 (5 bases). There are 12 residues in the CDR3. Looked up from germline, CDR1 is SEHNR and CDR2 is FQNEAQ (reference sequence). Trimming removed 5 bases from V and 5 bases from J, with 8 bases in between. The CDR3 bases are TGTGCCAGCAGCAAACAGGAAGATACGCAGTATTTT. Amino acids: CASSKQEDTQYF.

This clonotype showed up just a few times. This chain connects TRBV5-6 to TRBJ2-1; TRBD2 matches 9 bases. CDR3 length equals 14 residues. Germline CDR1 and CDR2: SGHDT and YYEEEE. After removal of 0 bases from V and 10 bases from J, the junction contained 5 bases not matched to a gene. CDR3 bases: TGTGCCAGCAGCTTGGGCGCGGGAGGGGGGGAGCAGTTCTTC. Its protein is CASSLGAGGGEQFF.

The chain recombines TRBV18 with TRBJ1-3; 7 nucleotides line up with TRBD1. There are 14 residues in the CDR3. With 4 bases clipped from V and 3 bases from J, the junction kept 3 bases outside the gene matches. CDR1 and CDR2 (germline): KGHSH, LQKENI. The CDR3 sequence is CASSRGQIGNTIYF. The CDR3, as DNA: TGTGCCAGCTCACGGGGACAGATTGGAAACACCATATATTTT. The variable domain in full, with the rest retrieved from reference TRBV18 and TRBJ1-3, is NAGVMQNPRHLVRRRGQEARLRCSPMKGHSHVYWYRQLPEEGLKFMVYLQKENIIDESGMPKERFSAEFPKEGPSILRIQQVVRGDSAAYFCASSRGQIGNTIYFGEGSWLTVV.

This clonotype was counted at least ten times. The V and J genes are TRBV20-1 and TRBJ2-2; D uncertain. In germline, CDR1 is DFQATT, CDR2 SNEGSKA (reference sequence). There are 14 residues in the CDR3. V was shortened by 5 bases and J by 7 bases, with 17 bases between the two germline ends. The CDR3 sequence: CSASLHSSYGELFF. CDR3 nucleotide sequence: TGCAGTGCTTCCTTACATTCTTCATACGGGGAGCTGTTTTTT.

This clonotype has more than one count but fewer than ten. The chain uses TRBV20-1 and TRBJ2-7; the match to TRBD1 covers 7 bases. The CDR3 totals 12 residues. J was trimmed by 3 bases and V by 6 bases; bases with no gene match: 5. The V gene's germline CDR1 is DFQATT and CDR2 SNEGSKA (reference sequence). CDR3 bases: TGCAGTGCGACAGGGTTCCTCTACGAGCAGTACTTC. Protein product: CSATGFLYEQYF.

This clonotype was seen ten or more times. This chain joins TRBV20-1 and TRBJ2-1; 11 nucleotides align to TRBD1. Germline CDR1 reads DFQATT; CDR2 reads SNEGSKA (reference sequence). V shed 3 bases and J 6 bases; nucleotides not matched to a gene: 4. The CDR3 covers 14 residues. CDR3 sequence: CSASGTGGFNEQFF. In nucleotides, the CDR3 is TGCAGTGCTAGCGGGACAGGGGGATTCAATGAGCAGTTCTTC.